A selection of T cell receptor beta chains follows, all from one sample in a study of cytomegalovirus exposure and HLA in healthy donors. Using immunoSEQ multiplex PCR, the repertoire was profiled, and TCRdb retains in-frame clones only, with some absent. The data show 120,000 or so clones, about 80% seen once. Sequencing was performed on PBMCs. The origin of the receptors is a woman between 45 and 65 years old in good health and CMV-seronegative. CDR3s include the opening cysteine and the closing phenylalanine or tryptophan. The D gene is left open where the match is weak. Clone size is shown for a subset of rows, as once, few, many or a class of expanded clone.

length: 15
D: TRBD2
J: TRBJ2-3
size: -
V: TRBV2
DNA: TGTGCCGTAACTCTTACTAGCGGGAGGAGCGGTACGCAGTATTTT
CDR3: CAVTLTSGRSGTQYF

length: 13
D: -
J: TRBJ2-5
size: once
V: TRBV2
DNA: TGTGCCAGCAGGCGGGACAGTCAAGAGACCCAGTACTTC
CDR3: CASRRDSQETQYF

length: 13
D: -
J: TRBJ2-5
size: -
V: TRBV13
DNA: TGTGCCAGCAGCTTAGTTAGCGAAGAGACCCAGTACTTC
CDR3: CASSLVSEETQYF

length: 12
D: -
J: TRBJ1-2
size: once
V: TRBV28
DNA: TGTGCCAGCTCCACTGCGGTCTATGGCTACACCTTC
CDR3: CASSTAVYGYTF

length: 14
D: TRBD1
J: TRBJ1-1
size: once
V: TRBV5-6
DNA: TGTGCCAGCAGCTTGGGGACAGGGAACACTGAAGCTTTCTTT
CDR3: CASSLGTGNTEAFF

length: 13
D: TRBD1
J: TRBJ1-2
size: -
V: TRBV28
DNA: TGTGCCAGCAGTCTACAGGGGTTTCCTGGCTACACCTTC
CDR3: CASSLQGFPGYTF

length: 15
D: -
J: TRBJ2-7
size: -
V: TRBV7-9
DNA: TGTGCCAGCAGCTCCCTGGGCCTAGCGAGTCACGAGCAGTACTTC
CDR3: CASSSLGLASHEQYF

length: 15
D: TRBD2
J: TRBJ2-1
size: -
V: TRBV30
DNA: TGTGCCTGGAGTCGACGACTAGCGGGAGGGGATGAGCAGTTCTTC
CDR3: CAWSRRLAGGDEQFF

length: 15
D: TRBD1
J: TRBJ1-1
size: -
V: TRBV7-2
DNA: TGTGCCAGCAGCTCCCAGGGGGGACGGAACACTGAAGCTTTCTTT
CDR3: CASSSQGGRNTEAFF

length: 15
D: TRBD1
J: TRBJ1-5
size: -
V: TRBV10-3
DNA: TGTGCCATCAGTGAGGGACAGGGCCTCAATCAGCCCCAGCATTTT
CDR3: CAISEGQGLNQPQHF

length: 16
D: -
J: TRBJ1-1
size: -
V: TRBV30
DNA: TGTGCCTGGAGTAAGGTTATGGGCACCCCGAACACTGAAGCTTTCTTT
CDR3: CAWSKVMGTPNTEAFF

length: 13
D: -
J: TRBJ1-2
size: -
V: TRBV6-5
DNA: TGTGCCAGCAGTTACCGCGGGGGTTATGGCTACACCTTC
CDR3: CASSYRGGYGYTF

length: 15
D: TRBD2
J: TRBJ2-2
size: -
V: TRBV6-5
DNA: TGTGCAACGGCAGCGGGAGGGCCCGGCAGCGGGGAGCTGTTTTTT
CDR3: CATAAGGPGSGELFF

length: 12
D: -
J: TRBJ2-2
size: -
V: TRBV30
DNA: TGTGCCTGGAGTGTCGGTGTCGGGGAGCTGTTTTTT
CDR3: CAWSVGVGELFF

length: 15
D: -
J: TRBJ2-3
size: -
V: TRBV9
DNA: TGTGCCAGCAGCCCCAGGGGCGTGAGCACAGATACGCAGTATTTT
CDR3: CASSPRGVSTDTQYF

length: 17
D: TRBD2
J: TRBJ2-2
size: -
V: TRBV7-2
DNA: TGTGCCAGCAGTCCCCTCGGAGCGGGAGTGGACACCGGGGAGCTGTTTTTT
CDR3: CASSPLGAGVDTGELFF

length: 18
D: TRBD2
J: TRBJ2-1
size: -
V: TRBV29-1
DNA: TGCAGCGTCGGAGGGGGGACTAGCGGGAGTTGGGACTACAATGAGCAGTTCTTC
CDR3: CSVGGGTSGSWDYNEQFF

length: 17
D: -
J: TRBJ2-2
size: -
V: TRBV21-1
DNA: TGTGCCAGCAGCAATAATAGAGGCAGGGATTACAGCGGGGAGCTGTTTTTT
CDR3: CASSNNRGRDYSGELFF

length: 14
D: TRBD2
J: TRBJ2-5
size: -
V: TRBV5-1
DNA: TGCGCCAGCAGGGGTGGCGGGGGGCGAGAGACCCAGTACTTC
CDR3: CASRGGGGRETQYF

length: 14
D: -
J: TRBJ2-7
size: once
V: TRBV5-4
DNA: TGTGCCAGCAGTTCGACGCGAGGGGGCTACGAGCAGTACTTC
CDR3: CASSSTRGGYEQYF

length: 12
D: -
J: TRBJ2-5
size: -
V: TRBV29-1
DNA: TGCAGCGTCCCAGACAGGCAAGAGACCCAGTACTTC
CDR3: CSVPDRQETQYF

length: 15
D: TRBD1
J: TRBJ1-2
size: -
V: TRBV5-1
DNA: TGCGCCAGCAGCAGTCGACAGGGGGATAACTATGGCTACACCTTC
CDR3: CASSSRQGDNYGYTF

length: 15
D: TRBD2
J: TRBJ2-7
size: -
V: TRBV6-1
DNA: TGTGCCAGCACGCGGTCAGTGGGCGGGAGGTACGAGCAGTACTTC
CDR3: CASTRSVGGRYEQYF

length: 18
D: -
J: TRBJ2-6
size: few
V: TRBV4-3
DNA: TGCGCCAGCAGCCCCTCTACTAGCGCGAGGGGGGGGGCCAACGTCCTGACTTTC
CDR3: CASSPSTSARGGANVLTF

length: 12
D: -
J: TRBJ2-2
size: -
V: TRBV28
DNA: TGTGCCAGCAGTTTCCATCCCGGGGAGCTGTTTTTT
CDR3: CASSFHPGELFF

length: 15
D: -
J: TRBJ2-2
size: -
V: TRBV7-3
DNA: TGTGCCAGCAGCTTGAGGGGAGGGGGCACCGGGGAGCTGTTTTTT
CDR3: CASSLRGGGTGELFF